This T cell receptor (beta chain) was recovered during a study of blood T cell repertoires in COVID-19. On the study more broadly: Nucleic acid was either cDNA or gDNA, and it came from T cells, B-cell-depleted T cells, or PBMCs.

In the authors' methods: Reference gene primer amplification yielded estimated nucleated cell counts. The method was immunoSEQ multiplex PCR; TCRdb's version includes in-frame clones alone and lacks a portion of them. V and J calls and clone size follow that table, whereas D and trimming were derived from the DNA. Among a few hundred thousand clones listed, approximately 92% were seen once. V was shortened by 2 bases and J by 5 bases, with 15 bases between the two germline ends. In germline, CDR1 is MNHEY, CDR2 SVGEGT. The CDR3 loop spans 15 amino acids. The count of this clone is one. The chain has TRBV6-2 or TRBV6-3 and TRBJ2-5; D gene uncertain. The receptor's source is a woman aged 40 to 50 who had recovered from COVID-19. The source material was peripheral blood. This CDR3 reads CASSYETSRWETQYF. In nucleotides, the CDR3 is TGTGCCAGCAGTTACGAAACTTCCCGGTGGGAGACCCAGTACTTC.